A single T cell receptor (beta chain) is shown here with its context. This clonotype was detected only a few times. No antigen is known for it. The record has no base qualities; no much larger clone is one base away. Libraries were built with 5' RACE. The run used an Illumina HiSeq 2500. A second PCR of about 7 to 12 cycles was run with a J-beta primer mix and a sample-barcoded 5' primer. A unique molecular identifier was introduced onto each TCR beta cDNA molecule by a template-switch 5' adaptor carrying 12 random nucleotides. Each sample yielded at least 3 million CDR3-containing paired-end reads. All of the RNA was converted into first-strand cDNA using the Mint cDNA synthesis kit, with a TRBC-specific oligonucleotide serving as the primer. All cDNA was treated with uracil-DNA glycosylase and then went through a first 18-cycle PCR with the universal primers M1SS and BC2_uni_R. The published analysis was carried out like this. For normalization, 1 million high-quality reads, each with a distinct molecular identifier, were randomly selected from each sample. Reads sharing molecular identifiers were discarded rather than binned into consensus sequences. CDR3 identification, clonotype clustering and error correction used MiTCR with a Q25 quality threshold and the strictest error-elimination algorithm. A nonparametric unseen species model with Euler transformation was used to estimate a lower bound on total TCR beta diversity. In-frame beta chains were kept once TCRdb had trimmed the public reads at Q25 with fastp and called clones with MiXCR. When rows share a CDR3 protein, they turn into one entry using the most common DNA and genes. These V and J calls originate from TCRdb's pipeline instead of the authors' own analysis. The sample includes approximately 800,000 distinct CDR3 sequences, with roughly 50% observed a single time. The ten largest clones capture roughly 22% of the sample.

These data come from a study of blood T cells in healthy people across ages (dated by TCRdb to between 2015 and 2017). As for the study more broadly: In model experiments, roughly one uniquely barcoded TCR beta cDNA molecule per two T cells was captured by template switching. Using deep sequencing normalized with unique cDNA molecular identifiers, the study measured how TCR beta repertoire diversity changes with age. The donors were divided into four age groups: young (average approximately 16 years), middle-aged (about 39), aged (approximately 62) and long-lived (roughly 82). To avoid experimental bias, donors of different ages were randomly spread across the sequencing lanes. Using the same blood draw, the study looked at two additional independent replicas of 1 million unique cDNA reads for two donors, one aged 18 to 29 and the other aged 80 or older.

The CDR3, from cysteine to phenylalanine, totals 12 residues. Only the CDR3 DNA is retained, 36 bases long and in frame from the first base. Reading the germline V gene (reference sequence) gives CDR1 LNHNV and CDR2 YYDKDF. V is pared back by 6 bases and J by 1 base, with 4 bases lying between the germline termini. The roughly 39 donors, aged about 6 to 95 years, were systemically healthy Caucasian individuals from Russia. Each donor gave ten milliliters of peripheral blood, drawn into EDTA-treated Vacutainer tubes. Ficoll-Paque density-gradient centrifugation was used to isolate PBMCs, with at least 6.5 million obtained per sample. Total RNA, at least 5.5 micrograms per sample, was extracted from PBMCs with Trizol reagent. The percentages of naive CD45RAhigh/CD27high T cells were determined by flow cytometry on a PBMC aliquot from every donor. What the authors observed across the whole study: Estimates of total diversity from one million sequenced T cells were regarded as lower bounds and underestimates. Conclusive comparison of naive and antigen-experienced compartments was prevented by the profiling of bulk unsorted PBMCs. A strong correlation was found between observed TCR beta diversity and the percentage of naive T cells measured by flow cytometry. Observed TCR beta diversity per million T cells fell roughly linearly with age, and a significant reduction was already apparent by age around 40. Donor CMV infection status was unknown, potentially confounding age-related changes in expanded clonotypes. Compared with the aged group, the long-lived group had more naive CD4+ T cells, fewer expanded clones and increased TCR diversity, suggesting age selection.

The source material was blood. The source is a man under 40 in good health. This sequence uses TRBV15 and TRBJ1-5; the D gene cannot be resolved reliably. The DNA sequence is given as TGTGCCACCAGTGGGAGCAATCAGCCCCAGCATTTT. It specifies CATSGSNQPQHF.